This is a list of T cell receptor beta chains from one sample in a study of immune evolution from preneoplasia to lung adenocarcinoma. Data came from immunoSEQ multiplex PCR; TCRdb stores just in-frame clones and leaves some out. The sample contains roughly 7,900 clones, 78% of which appear only once. Input material: FFPE adjacent normal lung tissue. The receptors come from a person aged 70 to 85 with lung adenocarcinoma. The CDR3 runs from the conserved cysteine through the conserved F or W. D genes are given only for firm matches. Clone size, where shown, is once, few, many, or a class for clones that have expanded.

j_gene | abundance | d_gene | v_gene | CDR3nt | CDR3aa
TRBJ1-2 | - | TRBD1 | TRBV5-1 | TGCGCCAGCAGGACAGGGTCCTATGGCTACACCTTC | CASRTGSYGYTF
TRBJ1-5 | - | - | TRBV11-3 | TGTGCCAGCAGCTTAGAGGGAGGGAGGCGCAATCAGCCCCAGCATTTT | CASSLEGGRRNQPQHF
TRBJ1-1 | - | - | TRBV9 | TGTGCCAGCAGCGTCTTACAGGGATCTGAAGCTTTCTTT | CASSVLQGSEAFF
TRBJ1-2 | - | - | TRBV28 | TGTGCCAGCAGAGAAGGGGTGAGGGGCTACACCTTC | CASREGVRGYTF
TRBJ2-7 | - | - | TRBV2 | TGTGCCAGCAGTGGACTGCTTTCCTACGAGCAGTACTTC | CASSGLLSYEQYF
TRBJ2-7 | - | TRBD1 | TRBV27 | TGTGCCAGCAGTTTATATGGGGACAGGGTGGGCTACGAGCAGTACTTC | CASSLYGDRVGYEQYF
TRBJ2-7 | - | TRBD2 | TRBV4-1 | TGCGCCAGCAGCCAAGATAACGGGGGGAGGGAGTACTTC | CASSQDNGGREYF
TRBJ2-5 | - | TRBD2 | TRBV7-3 | TGTGCCAGCAGCCCCTCGGGGACTAGCGGAGAGACCCAGTACTTC | CASSPSGTSGETQYF
TRBJ1-1 | - | TRBD1 | TRBV11-2 | TGTGCCAGCAGCCCCGACAGGGGGCCTGAAGCTTTCTTT | CASSPDRGPEAFF
TRBJ1-2 | - | - | TRBV4-1 | TGCGCCAGCAGCCAAGACCGGGACGGCGCAAACTATGGCTACACCTTC | CASSQDRDGANYGYTF
TRBJ1-3 | - | TRBD1 | TRBV6-1 | TGTGCCAGCAGTGCGGACAGGCGTGGTGGAAACACCATATATTTT | CASSADRRGGNTIYF
TRBJ2-7 | - | - | TRBV11-2 | TGTGCCAGCAGCTTAGAAAAGGGTACCCTCTACGAGCAGTACTTC | CASSLEKGTLYEQYF
TRBJ2-4 | - | TRBD1 | TRBV10-3 | TGTGCCACCCAGGGGGATGAAAACATTCAGTACTTC | CATQGDENIQYF
TRBJ2-3 | - | TRBD2 | TRBV5-1 | TGCGCCAGCAGCCCAAGTCAAAGCGGGGCCTTTCAGTATTTT | CASSPSQSGAFQYF
TRBJ1-2 | few | - | TRBV18 | TGTGCCAGCTCACTACGATACAGAGAGGATGGCTACACCTTC | CASSLRYREDGYTF
TRBJ1-6 | - | TRBD1 | TRBV7-9 | TGTGCCAGCAGCGGGGGACAGGGCAATTCACCCCTCCACTTT | CASSGGQGNSPLHF
TRBJ2-7 | few | - | TRBV19 | TGTGCCAGTACCGCCCGGCCTCAATCCTACGAGCAGTACTTC | CASTARPQSYEQYF
TRBJ1-3 | - | - | TRBV11-2 | TGTGCCAGCAGCGCGGACACTGGAAACACCATATATTTT | CASSADTGNTIYF
TRBJ1-2 | - | - | TRBV9 | TGTGCCAGCAGCGCGTTTCGGACGCCGAACTATGGCTACACCTTC | CASSAFRTPNYGYTF
TRBJ1-2 | - | - | TRBV25-1 | TGTGCCAGCAGTGAATATTATGGCTACACCTTC | CASSEYYGYTF
TRBJ1-1 | - | - | TRBV7-3 | TGTGCCAGCAGCCCGCGGGCCGGGAGCCTTATCATGAACACTGAAGCTTTCTTT | CASSPRAGSLIMNTEAFF
TRBJ1-1 | few | - | TRBV30 | TGTGCCTGGAATGACAGACGTGGTGCGCTTTTTACTGAAGCTTTCTTT | CAWNDRRGALFTEAFF
TRBJ1-1 | - | - | TRBV29-1 | TGCAGCGTGGCTAGGGATTTGAACACTGAAGCTTTCTTT | CSVARDLNTEAFF